This T cell receptor (beta chain) was obtained from a study of blood T cell repertoires in COVID-19. Study overall: Italy, Spain and the United States were the sources of the convalescent and acute COVID-19 samples. PBMCs, B-cell-depleted T cells, or T cells were the source of the cDNA or gDNA that made up the material.

Germline V gives CDR1 SGHNT, CDR2 YENEEA. The length of the CDR3 is 15 residues. After removal of 5 bases from V and 2 bases from J, the junction contained 5 bases not matched to a gene. Here immunoSEQ multiplex PCR was the method, and the copy in TCRdb shows in-frame clones only, minus some. The sample consists of tens of thousands of clones, over 80% of them appearing once. The chain joins TRBV11-3 to TRBJ2-3, with 9 bases fitting TRBD2. The sequenced sample was peripheral blood. This receptor was taken from a man in his 60s with active or convalescent COVID-19. The CDR3 DNA follows: TGTGCCAGCAGCCTAGGACTAGCGCCCACAGATACGCAGTATTTT. Translating gives CASSLGLAPTDTQYF.